A selection of T cell receptor beta chains follows, all from one sample in a study of cytomegalovirus exposure and HLA in healthy donors. Clones were read by immunoSEQ multiplex PCR, and TCRdb kept only the in-frame ones, dropping some. Of about 67,000 clones listed, about 70% are singletons. Sequencing was carried out using PBMCs. The receptor source for this set is a woman aged 30 to 39 in good health and CMV-seronegative. The CDR3 runs from the conserved cysteine through the conserved F or W. The D gene is left open where the match is weak. The size entry is marked missing in some rows and otherwise reads once, few, many or a size class.

size	J	V	D	DNA	CDR3
.	TRBJ1-1	TRBV7-6	.	TGTGCCAGCAGCTTAGTCCGGGAGGGTTCCTGGGCTTTCTTT	CASSLVREGSWAFF
.	TRBJ2-2	TRBV18	TRBD2	TGTGCCAGCTCACCCCTGGGACTAGCGGGGGTAGTGAACACCGGGGAGCTGTTTTTT	CASSPLGLAGVVNTGELFF
few	TRBJ1-2	TRBV7-9	TRBD1	TGTGCCAGCAGCGCTACGACAGGGGGCGACTATGGCTACACCTTC	CASSATTGGDYGYTF
.	TRBJ1-1	TRBV15	.	TGTGCCACCAGCAGAGATTTTAGAAGAGCTGAAGCTTTCTTT	CATSRDFRRAEAFF
few	TRBJ1-1	TRBV10-3	.	TGTGCCATCAGTGAACAGGGGAACACTGAAGCTTTCTTT	CAISEQGNTEAFF
few	TRBJ1-1	TRBV6-1	.	TGTGCCAGCAGCCCCCGAGAGGGTGGGGCTTTCTTT	CASSPREGGAFF
.	TRBJ2-3	TRBV7-8	TRBD2	TGTGCCAGCAGCTTTCCTAGCGGGGGTGGAGCAGATACGCAGTATTTT	CASSFPSGGGADTQYF
many	TRBJ2-3	TRBV7-8	TRBD2	TGTGCCAGCAGCCGGGGGAGGGGTAGCACAGATACGCAGTATTTT	CASSRGRGSTDTQYF
.	TRBJ2-1	TRBV28	TRBD2	TGTGCCAGCAGTTCATACGGGACTAGGGGTTACAATGAGCAGTTCTTC	CASSSYGTRGYNEQFF
.	TRBJ2-1	TRBV12-5	.	TGTGCTAGTGGTTTGACTTACAATGAGCAGTTCTTC	CASGLTYNEQFF
once	TRBJ1-2	TRBV4-1	.	TGCGCCAGCAGCCAAGGCATACGGGACTCCACCTATGGCTACACCTTC	CASSQGIRDSTYGYTF
few	TRBJ1-1	TRBV6-1	TRBD1	TGTGCCAGCAGTTTAGGGACAGGGGCTTTCTTT	CASSLGTGAFF
.	TRBJ1-5	TRBV28	.	TGTGCCAGCGTTGCAGGGTTCAGCAATCAGCCCCAGCATTTT	CASVAGFSNQPQHF
.	TRBJ2-3	TRBV6-5	TRBD1	TGTGCCAGCAGAACTTCCCAGGGGGCTACAGATACGCAGTATTTT	CASRTSQGATDTQYF
.	TRBJ1-5	TRBV28	TRBD1	TGTGCCAGCAGAGCCCCGGGACAGGGGGCGGTTCAGCCCCAGCATTTT	CASRAPGQGAVQPQHF
.	TRBJ1-1	TRBV7-2	TRBD1	TGTGCCAGCAGCGACCGACAGGGGGCAAACACTGAAGCTTTCTTT	CASSDRQGANTEAFF
once	TRBJ1-2	TRBV11-3	.	TGTGCCAGCAGCCCAGGACAGAGCCCGTTACCTACCCTTTCCGGCACCTTC	CASSPGQSPLPTLSGTF
.	TRBJ2-7	TRBV7-2	.	TGTGCCAGCAGCTTAGCCGGGCAGGGCGAGCAGTACTTC	CASSLAGQGEQYF
.	TRBJ2-1	TRBV30	TRBD2	TGTGCCTGCACCGGCCTAGCGGGGCCCTACAATGAGCAGTTCTTC	CACTGLAGPYNEQFF
.	TRBJ1-1	TRBV6-6	.	TGTGCCAGCAGCCGCCCGGACAGTTGGACTGAAGCTTTCTTT	CASSRPDSWTEAFF
few	TRBJ1-1	TRBV7-9	TRBD1	TGTGCCAGCAGCTTAGCACACGCGCACTTGACAGGGGTGAACACTGAAGCTTTCTTT	CASSLAHAHLTGVNTEAFF
once	TRBJ1-1	TRBV7-3	TRBD1	TGTGCCAGCAGCCCGCGGACAGGGCTGGACACTGAAGCTTTCTTT	CASSPRTGLDTEAFF
.	TRBJ2-5	TRBV5-4	.	TGTGCCAGCAGCTTGGGGCTCCAAGAGACCCAGTACTTC	CASSLGLQETQYF
.	TRBJ2-3	TRBV7-2	.	TGTGCCAGCAGCCCTTCGAGCGGTTACACAGATACGCAGTATTTT	CASSPSSGYTDTQYF
.	TRBJ1-6	TRBV9	.	TGTGCCAGCAGCGTAGGGATGGAGGCACCCCTCCACTTT	CASSVGMEAPLHF
.	TRBJ1-1	TRBV6-5	.	TGTGCCAGCAGTCGAGGGATGAACACTGAAGCTTTCTTT	CASSRGMNTEAFF
.	TRBJ2-1	TRBV19	.	TGTGCCAGTAGTAGGATGGACAGCAGGCAGTTCTTC	CASSRMDSRQFF
.	TRBJ1-1	TRBV9	.	TGTGCCAGCAGGCGGGGATATTCAATGAACACTGAAGCTTTCTTT	CASRRGYSMNTEAFF
few	TRBJ2-7	TRBV7-2	.	TGTGCCAGCAGCCGGACGGGGAATGGCGAGCAGTACTTC	CASSRTGNGEQYF
.	TRBJ1-6	TRBV7-9	TRBD1	TGTGCCAGCAGCAAAGGACAGGGTGGGAATTCACCCCTCCACTTT	CASSKGQGGNSPLHF
few	TRBJ2-1	TRBV28	TRBD2	TGTGCCAGCAGCACGACTAGCGGGAATTACAATGAGCAGTTCTTC	CASSTTSGNYNEQFF
.	TRBJ2-7	TRBV6-6	TRBD2	TGTGCCAGCAGTGGGACTAGCGCGGCCTACGAGCAGTACTTC	CASSGTSAAYEQYF
.	TRBJ2-7	TRBV9	.	TGTGCCAGCAGCCCCAACTCACAGAGTTACGAGCAGTACTTC	CASSPNSQSYEQYF
.	TRBJ1-1	TRBV5-1	.	TGCGCCAGCAGCTTGGACTCGGGGGGGCCTGAAGCTTTCTTT	CASSLDSGGPEAFF
.	TRBJ2-1	TRBV7-2	TRBD2	TGTGCCAGCAGCTTAAACATAGCGGGGCACAATGAGCAGTTCTTC	CASSLNIAGHNEQFF
.	TRBJ2-3	TRBV5-4	TRBD2	TGTGCCAGCAGCTCCCGGACTAGCGGGGGAGCAGATACGCAGTATTTT	CASSSRTSGGADTQYF
.	TRBJ1-1	TRBV19	.	TGTGCCAGTACCCCTCTCGTCGATACACAGAGTGAAGCTTTCTTT	CASTPLVDTQSEAFF
.	TRBJ2-2	TRBV7-2	.	TGTGCCAGCAGAGCGGACAGTAACACCGGGGAGCTGTTTTTT	CASRADSNTGELFF
.	TRBJ2-2	TRBV6-6	TRBD1	TGTGCCAGCAGAGGAACAGGGGGCACCGGGGAGCTGTTTTTT	CASRGTGGTGELFF
.	TRBJ1-2	TRBV10-3	TRBD1	TGTGCCATCAGGCAAGGGACAGCCCCAAACCTCTATGGCTACACCTTC	CAIRQGTAPNLYGYTF
.	TRBJ1-1	TRBV11-3	.	TGTGCCAGCAGTCCAAATCGGGGCACTGAAGCTTTCTTT	CASSPNRGTEAFF
.	TRBJ1-1	TRBV19	.	TGTGCCAGTAGTGCCTGGGGCAGCATGAACACTGAAGCTTTCTTT	CASSAWGSMNTEAFF
few	TRBJ1-5	TRBV5-6	TRBD1	TGTGCCAGCAGCGCAGGGGGCAACCGCAATCACCCCCAGCATTTT	CASSAGGNRNHPQHF
.	TRBJ2-2	TRBV9	TRBD2	TGTGCCAGCAGCGTGGGTATCGGACGGGGGGCCGGGGAGCTGTTTTTT	CASSVGIGRGAGELFF
.	TRBJ2-5	TRBV6-6	.	TGTGCCACCCAAACAGGTTATGCTCAAGAGACCCAGTACTTC	CATQTGYAQETQYF
.	TRBJ2-7	TRBV2	.	TGTGCCAGCAGTGGTAGGAGCTCCTACGAGCAGTACTTC	CASSGRSSYEQYF
.	TRBJ2-5	TRBV7-7	.	TGTGCTAGCAGCTTAGGAAACCGGGAGACCCAGTACTTC	CASSLGNRETQYF
.	TRBJ1-5	TRBV19	.	TGTGCCAGTAGGGCGACAGAATATAGCAATCAGCCCCAGCATTTT	CASRATEYSNQPQHF
few	TRBJ1-2	TRBV6-5	.	TGTGCCAGCAGTTACGGGAGGGCTAACTATGGCTACACCTTC	CASSYGRANYGYTF
few	TRBJ2-7	TRBV13	.	TGTGCCAGCAGCTTAGGATCCACCTACGAGCAGTACTTC	CASSLGSTYEQYF
few	TRBJ2-1	TRBV2	TRBD2	TGTGCCAGCAGTGGTCAGCGGGGGGGCTACAATGAGCAGTTCTTC	CASSGQRGGYNEQFF
few	TRBJ1-2	TRBV10-3	.	TGTGCCATCAGTGACAGGATGTTGGAAGGCTACACCTTC	CAISDRMLEGYTF
.	TRBJ2-7	TRBV4-1	TRBD2	TGCGCCAGCTCCCCGGGACTAGCCTCCTACGAGCAGTACTTC	CASSPGLASYEQYF
.	TRBJ2-7	TRBV6-1	.	TGTGCCAGCGGTCCCGGGGAGCAGTACTTC	CASGPGEQYF
.	TRBJ2-5	TRBV2	.	TGTGCCAGCAGTCCAGGGTCCCGAGAGACCCAGTACTTC	CASSPGSRETQYF
.	TRBJ2-7	TRBV19	TRBD2	TGTGCCAGTAGTGTCGCCGGGGGGGGGATCTACGAGCAGTACTTC	CASSVAGGGIYEQYF